This T cell receptor beta chain comes out of a study of regulatory T cells in long-lasting Graves disease. Across the study: Treatment with antithyroid drugs for over 5 years, together with positive TSH receptor antibodies, meant persistent Graves' disease.

According to the study, TCR beta libraries were built with iRepertoire HTBI primers and CDR3-region Arm-PCR. TCRdb re-analysed the multiplex PCR reads in MiXCR, keeping a single row per CDR3 protein. In the table there are roughly 470,000 distinct CDR3 sequences, roughly 20% of which are singletons. The time point was: persistent/refractory GD, antithyroid drugs over 5 years with positive TRAb. Extracted RNA from PBMCs served as the source of the TCR library. This clonotype showed up just a few times. One end of the junction is discordant with germline, which a read error may explain. CDR1 is SEHNR, CDR2 FQNEAQ, per germline (reference sequence). The CDR3 spans 12 residues.

This TCR came from a female donor with Graves disease. This material consisted of peripheral blood mononuclear cells (PBMCs), taken when the disease was refractory, from a patient treated with antithyroid drugs. The rearrangement joins TRBV7-9 to TRBJ1-4; D ambiguous. CDR3 loop: CASSYLDRPASF. CDR3 sequence (DNA): TGTGCCAGCAGTTACTTAGACCGGCCGGCGTCTTTT. The variable domain in full, with the rest retrieved from reference TRBV7-9 and TRBJ1-4, is DTGVSQNPRHKITKRGQNVTFRCDPISEHNRLYWYRQTLGQGPEFLTYFQNEAQLEKSRLLSDRFSAERPKGSFSTLEIQRTEQGDSAMYLCASSYLDRPASFGSGTQLSVL.